A selection of T cell receptor beta chains follows, all from one sample in a study of Graves' ophthalmopathy and Graves' hyperthyroidism. TCRdb fed the multiplex PCR reads into MiXCR, producing one record per CDR3 protein. The repertoire has roughly 480,000 distinct CDR3 sequences, approximately 14% of them found once; the top ten carry 8% to 10%. Sequencing input: blood. Receptors originate from a woman in her 30s with Graves' ophthalmopathy. Both conserved end residues are part of each CDR3. The D gene is left open where the match is weak. Only some rows state a clone size, as once, few, many or a class for expanded clones.

CDR3 length,D gene,J gene,V gene,clone size,CDR3 DNA,CDR3 protein
14,.,TRBJ1-2,TRBV12-3/TRBV12-4,many,TGTGCCAGCAGTCGGACCTCTCGCGGTACTGGCTACACCTTC,CASSRTSRGTGYTF
21,TRBD1,TRBJ1-6,TRBV28,few,TGTGCCAGCAGTAGCCGGACAGGGGCCCTATTTGGCCTCGGTGGAGATTCACCCCTCCACTTT,CASSSRTGALFGLGGDSPLHF
12,.,TRBJ1-5,TRBV20-1,many,TGCAGTGCTAGTGTCCCCAATCAGCCCCAGCATTTT,CSASVPNQPQHF
11,.,TRBJ1-1,TRBV30,.,TGTGCCTGGAGCCGGACCGTTGAAGCTTTCTTT,CAWSRTVEAFF
15,.,TRBJ2-7,TRBV6-5,many,TGTGCCAGCAGTTACTCCCTCGGGGAAAGGGACGAGCAGTACTTC,CASSYSLGERDEQYF
14,.,TRBJ2-7,TRBV6-1,few,TGTGCCAGCAGTCTATCCGCAGGGACCATGGGGCAGTACTTC,CASSLSAGTMGQYF
16,.,TRBJ1-1,TRBV30,many,TGTGCCTGGAGTCAGGGGCCGGCCTTAGTGAACACTGAAGCTTTCTTT,CAWSQGPALVNTEAFF
15,.,TRBJ2-2,TRBV6-1,many,TGTGCCAGCACCCAATGGGGGGCGAGCGACGGGGAGCTGTTTTTT,CASTQWGASDGELFF
13,.,TRBJ2-4,TRBV11-2,many,TGTGCCAGCAGGGCGGCGGGGCGGAACATTCAGTACTTC,CASRAAGRNIQYF
15,.,TRBJ1-5,TRBV9,many,TGTGCCAGCAGCGTAGATGGGACACTCAATCAGCCCCAGCATTTT,CASSVDGTLNQPQHF
15,TRBD1,TRBJ1-2,TRBV5-5,.,TGTGCCAGCAGCTTGGTTGGGACAGGCCCGTATGGCTACACCTTC,CASSLVGTGPYGYTF
17,TRBD1,TRBJ2-2,TRBV7-8,many,TGTGCCAGCAGCTACACCGGGACAGGGGTTGACACCGGGGAGCTGTTTTTT,CASSYTGTGVDTGELFF
14,.,TRBJ2-5,TRBV18,many,TGTGCCAGCTCACCGACCATATCCCAAGAGACCCAGTACTTC,CASSPTISQETQYF
15,TRBD1,TRBJ2-2,TRBV2,many,TGTGCCAGCAGAGCCCTTACAGGGGTTCCCGGGGAGCTGTTTTTT,CASRALTGVPGELFF
15,TRBD1,TRBJ2-7,TRBV7-3,many,TGTGCCAGCAGCCCCGACAGGGACCGCTCCTACGAGCAGTACTTC,CASSPDRDRSYEQYF
12,.,TRBJ2-7,TRBV12-3/TRBV12-4,few,TGTGCCACCGCGGGGGCGGGGCGCGAGCAGTACTTC,CATAGAGREQYF
13,.,TRBJ1-6,TRBV6-1,.,TGTGCCAGCAGTGTCGACAGTAATTCACCCCTCCACTTT,CASSVDSNSPLHF
16,.,TRBJ2-4,TRBV20-1,few,TGCAGTGCTAGAGCAGACCGACTTGTTACCAAAAACATTCAGTACTTC,CSARADRLVTKNIQYF
16,TRBD1,TRBJ2-5,TRBV15,many,TGTGCCACCAGCAGAGAAGGACAGGCCCGTAAAGAGACCCAGTACTTC,CATSREGQARKETQYF
16,.,TRBJ1-2,TRBV4-1,few,TGCGCCAGCAGCCAAGCCCAATGGGAGGCTAACTATGGCTACACCTTC,CASSQAQWEANYGYTF
15,TRBD1,TRBJ1-1,TRBV6-5,many,TGTGCCAGCAGTTACCACATAGGGACAGGGGCCGAAGCTTTCTTT,CASSYHIGTGAEAFF
13,TRBD2,TRBJ2-7,TRBV20-1,many,TGCAGTGCTTGGGGACTAAAAAAGTACGAGCAGTACTTC,CSAWGLKKYEQYF
15,.,TRBJ2-2,TRBV2,many,TGTGCCAGCACTCTTTTTTTGGCGAACACCGGGGAGCTGTTTTTT,CASTLFLANTGELFF
14,.,TRBJ2-4,TRBV5-1,many,TGCGCCAGCAGCCCTAGGACAGGGAGGGGCATTCAGTACTTC,CASSPRTGRGIQYF
14,.,TRBJ2-7,TRBV6-5,few,TGTGCCAGCAGTTACTCAGAGGGGAACTACGAGCAGTACTTC,CASSYSEGNYEQYF
15,TRBD1,TRBJ1-6,TRBV6-1,few,TGTGCCAGCATGAGACAGGGGGCCTATAATTCACCCCTCCACTTT,CASMRQGAYNSPLHF
14,TRBD1,TRBJ2-5,TRBV7-2,many,TGTGCCAGCACAACCCAGACAGGGTCGGAGACCCAGTACTTC,CASTTQTGSETQYF
15,TRBD1,TRBJ2-7,TRBV18,many,TGTGCCAGCTCAGCCGGACAGGGGAATTCGTACGAGCAGTACTTC,CASSAGQGNSYEQYF
18,TRBD2,TRBJ2-2,TRBV3-1,.,TGTGCCAGCAGCCAAGGAGGATGGAGTAGCGGGGGGGTCGGGGAGCTGTTTTTT,CASSQGGWSSGGVGELFF
14,.,TRBJ2-2,TRBV20-1,.,TGCAGTGCTAGTGAGGGGGCGAACACCGGGGAGCTGTTTTTT,CSASEGANTGELFF
13,.,TRBJ2-5,TRBV29-1,many,TGCAGCGTTTGGGGGGCGGCAGGAGAGACCCAGTACTTC,CSVWGAAGETQYF
15,TRBD2,TRBJ2-3,TRBV29-1,.,TGCAGCGTTGAAGGAACTAGCGGGGACACAGATACGCAGTATTTT,CSVEGTSGDTDTQYF
16,TRBD1,TRBJ2-7,TRBV6-1,many,TGTGCCAGCAGTGAAGAAGAGGGACAGGGATCCTACGAGCAGTACTTC,CASSEEEGQGSYEQYF
15,.,TRBJ2-7,TRBV6-1,many,TGTGCCAGCAGGCCAGGGGTCGTGGGGTCCTACGAGCAGTACTTC,CASRPGVVGSYEQYF
17,.,TRBJ2-7,TRBV12-3/TRBV12-4,many,TGTGCCAGCAGCCACTCACAGGGGGGGCCCAGCTCCTACGAGCAGTACTTC,CASSHSQGGPSSYEQYF
13,.,TRBJ2-7,TRBV20-1,many,TGCAGTGCTAGAGAGGTCTCCTTAGGAGAGCAGTACTTC,CSAREVSLGEQYF
10,.,TRBJ1-1,TRBV29-1,many,TGCAGCGTTGGGCAGGGTAGAGCTTTCTTT,CSVGQGRAFF
16,.,TRBJ1-1,TRBV6-5,many,TGTGCCAGCAGTTATGCGCAGTCCATTATGAACACTGAAGCTTTCTTT,CASSYAQSIMNTEAFF
13,.,TRBJ1-6,TRBV19,.,TGTGCCAGTAGTGTCGACTATAATTCACCCCTCCACTTT,CASSVDYNSPLHF
15,TRBD1,TRBJ1-5,TRBV12-3/TRBV12-4,many,TGTGCCAGCAGTTTAGGCGGGACAGGGAATCAGCCCCAGCATTTT,CASSLGGTGNQPQHF
14,.,TRBJ1-1,TRBV9,.,TGTGCCAGCAGCGTAGGTGATAGGAACACTGAAGCTTTCTTT,CASSVGDRNTEAFF
15,.,TRBJ1-2,TRBV5-1,many,TGCGCCAGCAGCTTAGGCAAGGTGTTGGACTATGGCTACACCTTC,CASSLGKVLDYGYTF
14,TRBD1,TRBJ1-5,TRBV20-1,many,TGCAGTGCTGGAGAACAGGGGCCCAATCAGCCCCAGCATTTT,CSAGEQGPNQPQHF
11,.,TRBJ1-3,TRBV28,.,TGTGCCAGCAGGGCCATCAACACCATATATTTT,CASRAINTIYF
15,.,TRBJ2-5,TRBV7-2,many,TGTGCCAGCAGCTTAGAGTCGGCGAGATGGGAGACCCAGTACTTC,CASSLESARWETQYF
13,.,TRBJ1-1,TRBV6-1,many,TGTGCCACCGGGGCCCCGGGGAACACTGAAGCTTTCTTT,CATGAPGNTEAFF
14,.,TRBJ2-2,TRBV5-1,many,TGCGCCAGCAGCTTGGCCTCGATCACCGGGGAGCTGTTTTTT,CASSLASITGELFF
15,.,TRBJ1-5,TRBV6-2/TRBV6-3,.,TGTGCCAGCAGTTACTCGACCAGCAGCAATCAGCCCCAGCATTTT,CASSYSTSSNQPQHF
16,TRBD2,TRBJ2-5,TRBV7-3,many,TGTGCCAGCAGCTTAAGTGGGCCGGGGGGGTTGGAGACCCAGTACTTC,CASSLSGPGGLETQYF
14,TRBD1,TRBJ1-2,TRBV2,many,TGTGCCAGCAGTGACAGGGGGCGTCTTTATGGCTACACCTTC,CASSDRGRLYGYTF
14,TRBD1,TRBJ2-2,TRBV6-1,many,TGTGCCAGCAGTCGTACAGGGGAGTTGGGGGAGCTGTTTTTT,CASSRTGELGELFF
19,TRBD2,TRBJ2-5,TRBV6-2/TRBV6-3,.,TGTGCCAGCAGTTACTCGAGGGTCGGGCTAGCGGGGCGTCAAGAGACCCAGTACTTC,CASSYSRVGLAGRQETQYF
15,TRBD1,TRBJ2-5,TRBV13,few,TGTGCCAGCAGCTTAGAGGGACAGGGCCAAGAGACCCAGTACTTC,CASSLEGQGQETQYF